The 10 T cell receptor beta chains presented below share a single source sample, sequenced in a study of T cells after posttransplantation cyclophosphamide. TCRdb's table, derived via immunoSEQ multiplex PCR, lists solely in-frame clones and lacks some. In total the sample includes about 40,000 clones, none of them seen once. What was sequenced was PBMCs. All receptors come from a man aged 30 to 39 in good health and a related stem cell transplant donor.

This clone was counted between two and nine times. This rearrangement joins TRBV28 to TRBJ1-1; no clear D. The V and J ends lost 1 base and 3 bases respectively, with 3 bases between them. Germline V gene lookup returns CDR1 MDHEN and CDR2 SYDVKM. CDR3 length equals 12 residues. DNA of the CDR3: TGTGCCAGCAGTTTATCTTACACTGAAGCTTTCTTT. Residues: CASSLSYTEAFF.

The chain has TRBV7-8 and TRBJ2-5; D gene ambiguous. Germline-derived CDR1 and CDR2 are SGHVS and FQNEAQ. V dropped 7 bases and J dropped 1 base, with 22 bases sitting between them. This CDR3 comprises 17 residues. In nucleotides, the CDR3 is TGTGCCAGCATCCCAGATATGTTTCCTGGGCTCCAAGAGACCCAGTACTTC. This encodes CASIPDMFPGLQETQYF.

This clone occurred many times. The chain couples TRBV6-5 to TRBJ1-6; tentative D call: TRBD1 (6 bases). CDR3 size: 13 residues. Germline CDR1 reads MNHEY; CDR2 reads SVGAGI. Deletions cut 6 bases from V and 5 bases from J, with 8 bases between. The CDR3 protein is CASSRQDNSPLHF. The CDR3 nucleotides read TGTGCCAGCAGCAGACAGGATAATTCACCCCTCCACTTT.

The table lists this clone with many counts. V is TRBV4-1 and J is TRBJ2-7, with TRBD2 matching over 8 bases. V dropped 0 bases and J dropped 7; count of bases not matched to a gene: 8. This CDR3 region has 15 residues. Germline values: CDR1 MGHRA, CDR2 YSYEKL. CDR3 sequence: CASSQDRGGGMEQYF. In DNA, the CDR3 is TGCGCCAGCAGCCAAGATCGGGGCGGGGGGATGGAGCAGTACTTC.

This clone was detected many times. The CDR3 nucleotides are TGCGCCAGCAGTCTCGGGGGAGGGGACTATACGCAGTATTTT. Protein product: CASSLGGGDYTQYF. V gene TRBV5-1 combines with J gene TRBJ2-3; TRBD2 agrees at 7 bases. The CDR3 spans 14 residues. V lost 5 bases, J lost 7 bases, and 10 bases stayed unmatched. In germline, CDR1 is SGHRS, CDR2 YFSETQ.

V and J are TRBV6-2 or TRBV6-3 and TRBJ2-5; possibly TRBD1 for D (7 bases). Trimming removed 7 bases from V and 9 bases from J, with 15 bases in between. The CDR3 has 12 amino acids. Germline V gene data show CDR1 as MNHEY and CDR2 as SVGEGT. As DNA, the CDR3 is TGTGCCAGCAAGGAGGGGGCGAGATCCCAGTACTTC. Amino acids: CASKEGARSQYF.

In its sample, this clone was seen many times. V is TRBV5-8 and J is TRBJ2-1; TRBD2 aligns across 8 bases. The CDR3 length is 15 residues. V was clipped by 4 bases and J by 6 bases; unmatched bases: 9. Germline V gene lookup returns CDR1 SGHTS and CDR2 YDEGEE. CDR3 loop: CASSHPGGPANEQFF. The CDR3 DNA sequence: TGTGCCAGCAGCCACCCGGGGGGGCCTGCCAATGAGCAGTTCTTC.

This clone appeared many times. The J gene is TRBJ1-2, the V gene TRBV2, with D perhaps TRBD1 (5 bases). The germline CDR1 and CDR2 sequences are SNHLY and FYNNEI. The CDR3 totals 15 residues. Trimming took off 6 bases at V and 4 bases at J, with 18 bases between the two ends. The chain's CDR3 is CASRPGGVGSYGYTF. The CDR3 DNA is TGTGCCAGCAGACCTGGGGGGGTCGGGAGCTATGGCTACACCTTC.

This clone has just a few counts. The chain recombines TRBV12-5 with TRBJ2-5, with 8 bases fitting TRBD1. The J call may be incorrect, as the DNA end agrees better with TRBJ2-7. The CDR3 has 16 residues. CDR1 and CDR2 from the germline V gene are LGHNT and FRNRAP. CDR3 coding DNA: TGTGCTAGTGGTTTACATGGGACAGGCTTTGGGTACGAGCAGTACTTC. This codes for CASGLHGTGFGYEQYF.

This clone was detected ten times or more. The chain carries TRBV25-1 and TRBJ2-7, with D tentatively TRBD1 (5 bases). Trimming left V 6 bases short and J 10 bases short, with 16 bases between. The CDR3 sequence is 12 residues long. Germline V gene lookup returns CDR1 MGHDK and CDR2 SYGVNS. In DNA, the CDR3 is TGTGCCAGCAGCTGGACATCACCCCTTCAGTACTTC. Translating gives CASSWTSPLQYF.